The clone carrying this T cell receptor beta chain was recorded at least ten times. This specimen comes from a study of patients and donors after allogeneic stem cell transplantation. Trimming cost V 2 bases and J 3 bases, with 7 bases left between them. This CDR3 comprises 13 residues. TCRdb analysed the RT-PCR reads with MiXCR anew, one entry per CDR3 protein. The sample contains about 960,000 distinct CDR3 sequences, roughly 17% of which appear only once. This receptor was obtained from a human donor who was either an allogeneic HSCT recipient or a stem cell or donor lymphocyte infusion donor (not recorded which). It is not recorded whose cells these are; they may come from a transplant donor. V usage is TRBV12-3 or TRBV12-4 and J usage is TRBJ1-1, with TRBD1 as a possible D gene (6 bases). Sequenced input: blood, either unsorted or a sorted T cell fraction (not recorded which). CDR3 in amino acids: CASSLNRDTEAFF. The CDR3 DNA reads as TGTGCCAGCAGTTTAAACAGGGACACTGAAGCTTTCTTT.